This T cell receptor (beta chain) was retrieved from a study of T-cell reconstitution after alpha-beta-depleted transplantation in children. The germline gives CDR1 ENHRY, CDR2 SYGVKD. The CDR3 spans 15 residues. Trimming stripped 3 bases from V and 0 bases from J, with 12 bases between. Unique molecular identifiers tagged the TCRbeta library. TCRdb fed the PCR reads into MiXCR, producing one record per CDR3 protein. Among 350,000 to 400,000 distinct CDR3 sequences listed, roughly 20% were seen once. This receptor was identified in a human donor who donated a stem cell graft to a child with acute myeloid leukemia. The sequencing used PBMCs from the stem cell graft donor, collected from the stem cell graft. The rearrangement links TRBV10-3 to TRBJ2-7; D gene ambiguous. The CDR3 DNA reads as TGTGCCATCAGTGAAGGTGGGAAGACCTCCTACGAGCAGTACTTC. Its protein is CAISEGGKTSYEQYF.